The 12 T cell receptor beta chains below all came from one sample that was sequenced in a study of cytomegalovirus exposure and HLA in healthy donors. The PCR contained 60 Vbeta and 13 Jbeta primers. The protocol was immunoSEQ multiplex PCR, while the TCRdb copy is restricted to in-frame clones and leaves out a portion. The sample has around 190,000 clones, roughly 75% seen once. Sequenced input: PBMCs. The receptors shown here come from a man aged 40-49 years in good health and CMV-seronegative.

The gene calls are TRBV6-1 and TRBJ2-3; D unclear. Germline assignment: CDR1 MNHNS and CDR2 SASEGT. The CDR3 length is 14 residues. V dropped 7 bases and J dropped 0 bases, with 11 bases sitting between them. CDR3 residues: CASKYTESTDTQYF. The DNA of the CDR3 is TGTGCCAGCAAATACACAGAAAGCACAGATACGCAGTATTTT.

The J gene is TRBJ2-3, the V gene TRBV14, with 11 bases that match TRBD2. CDR3 length equals 16 residues. The trim removed 2 bases at V and 6 bases at J, leaving 7 bases unmatched. The germline gives CDR1 SGHDN, CDR2 FVKESK. This chain's CDR3 is CASSQWSSGRSDTQYF. In DNA form, the CDR3 reads TGTGCCAGCAGCCAATGGTCTAGCGGGAGGTCCGATACGCAGTATTTT. The whole variable domain, remainder taken from reference TRBV14 and TRBJ2-3, is EAGVTQFPSHSVIEKGQTVTLRCDPISGHDNLYWYRRVMGKEIKFLLHFVKESKQDESGMPNNRFLAERTGGTYSTLKVQPAELEDSGVYFCASSQWSSGRSDTQYFGPGTRLTVL.

The CDR3: CSATTGTPGAQHF. The CDR3 DNA reads as TGCAGCGCCACAACTGGGACCCCAGGGGCCCAGCATTTT. The V and J genes are TRBV29-1 and TRBJ1-5, with D perhaps matching TRBD1 (6 bases). Germline loops: CDR1 SQVTM, CDR2 ANQGSEA. Trimming left V 7 bases short and J 11 bases short, with 21 bases between. CDR3 length: 13 residues.

CDR3: CAWAQGTAGNTIYF. The CDR3, as DNA: TGTGCCTGGGCACAGGGGACTGCTGGAAACACCATATATTTT. The chain is built from TRBV30 and TRBJ1-3, with 7 bases that match TRBD1. The V gene end was trimmed by 5 bases and the J gene end by 2 bases; junction bases not matched to a gene: 6. This CDR3 has 14 amino acids. The V gene's germline CDR1 is GTSNPN and CDR2 SVGIG (reference sequence).

The rearrangement uses TRBV6-5 and TRBJ1-1; D may be TRBD1 (5 bases). CDR1 is MNHEY and CDR2 is SVGAGI in the germline V gene. The CDR3 runs 13 residues. V was shortened by 6 bases and J by 1 base, with 9 bases between the two germline ends. In DNA, the CDR3 is TGTGCCAGCAGAGCCGACAGGAACACTGAAGCTTTCTTT. Amino acids: CASRADRNTEAFF.

The chain couples TRBV6-6 to TRBJ1-1; 7 nucleotides align to TRBD1. The CDR3 totals 15 residues. Germline-derived CDR1 and CDR2 are MNHNY and SVGAGI (reference sequence). V dropped 5 bases and J dropped 1; count of bases not matched to a gene: 7. The CDR3 DNA reads TGTGCCAGCAGTGGAGGGGGCGGAGGGAACACTGAAGCTTTCTTT. Amino acids: CASSGGGGGNTEAFF.

This rearrangement joins TRBV6-1 to TRBJ2-5; TRBD1 might be the D (5 bases). Trimming pared 4 bases from V and 5 bases from J, leaving 11 bases between. This CDR3 contains 13 residues. Looked up from germline, CDR1 is MNHNS and CDR2 is SASEGT. The CDR3 coding sequence is TGTGCCAGCAGTGCTCAGGGTTGGGAGACCCAGTACTTC. This gives the protein CASSAQGWETQYF.

A remark on this clone: At one end, the junction sequence differs from germline, possibly due to a read error. V gene TRBV5-1 combines with J gene TRBJ1-1, with D perhaps matching TRBD1 (6 bases). The CDR3 is 13 amino acids. Germline values: CDR1 SGHRS, CDR2 YFSETQ. The CDR3 protein is CASSLDRVTVAFF. Here the CDR3 DNA reads TGCGCCAGCAGCTTGGACAGGGTTACTGTAGCTTTCTTT.

The CDR3 nucleotides read TGTGCCAGCAGTCCTGCGGGACTTGGGCTCGATGGGGCCAACGTCCTGACTTTC. It translates to CASSPAGLGLDGANVLTF. The rearrangement links TRBV27 to TRBJ2-6, with D possibly being TRBD2 (6 bases). This CDR3 contains 18 residues. Trimming removed 5 bases at V and 3 bases at J, with 20 bases between. CDR1 is MNHEY, CDR2 SMNVEV, per germline (reference sequence). The full variable domain, its missing parts supplied by reference TRBV27 and TRBJ2-6, is EAQVTQNPRYLITVTGKKLTVTCSQNMNHEYMSWYRQDPGLGLRQIYYSMNVEVTDKGDVPEGYKVSRKEKRNFPLILESPSPNQTSLYFCASSPAGLGLDGANVLTFGAGSRLTVL.

V gene TRBV10-3 combines with J gene TRBJ2-2, with 12 bases lining up with TRBD2. V shed 10 bases, J shed 6 bases, and the junction held 6 bases outside the gene matches. This CDR3 is 14 amino acids long. The germline V gene encodes CDR1 ENHRY and CDR2 SYGVKD. In nucleotides, the CDR3 is TGTGCCAACCAGACTAGCGGGAGCGCCGGGGAGCTGTTTTTT. Protein product: CANQTSGSAGELFF.

The chain is built from TRBV9 and TRBJ2-1; 7 bases map to TRBD2. The V gene's germline CDR1 is SGDLS and CDR2 YYNGEE. CDR3 length: 16 amino acids. V was pared by 4 bases and J by 0 bases, with 7 bases of the junction left unmatched. Here the CDR3 DNA reads TGTGCCAGCAGCCTCCTCGGCGGGGGCTCCTACAATGAGCAGTTCTTC. Translated: CASSLLGGGSYNEQFF.

This chain links TRBV27 with TRBJ2-1; D is unclear. Trimming removed 8 bases from V and 2 bases from J, with 13 bases in between. The CDR3 is 14 amino acids. CDR1 MNHEY and CDR2 SMNVEV come from the germline V gene (reference sequence). The CDR3 DNA reads as TGTGCCAGCGGTCCCCGGTCCACCTACAATGAGCAGTTCTTC. As protein: CASGPRSTYNEQFF.